This TCR beta chain was captured in a study of T cells in narcolepsy. For this clone: The antigen is not known.

Broader study findings: No autoreactive T cell clone sequences appeared in some memory CD4+ repertoires. Autoreactive HCRT-specific and TRIB2-specific clonotypes were marked in same-patient CSF-versus-blood CD4+ comparisons. Healthy controls reportedly lacked the autoreactive clonotypes serially found in patients' blood.

TCRdb's copy holds only in-frame clones and misses some; the assay was immunoSEQ multiplex PCR. The sample contains roughly 25,000 clones, roughly 81% of which appear only once. The source material was CD45RA- memory CD4+ T cells from PBMCs. This TCR was recovered from a human donor with narcolepsy.

For the CDR3, the DNA is TGTGCCAGCAGGGAACTAGCGGATTCCTACAATGAGCAGTTCTTC. Residues: CASRELADSYNEQFF. V gene TRBV2 combines with J gene TRBJ2-1, with 8 nucleotides matching TRBD2. Trimming cost V 6 bases and J 1 base; bases outside gene matches: 5. Germline V gives CDR1 SNHLY, CDR2 FYNNEI. The CDR3 length is 15 residues.